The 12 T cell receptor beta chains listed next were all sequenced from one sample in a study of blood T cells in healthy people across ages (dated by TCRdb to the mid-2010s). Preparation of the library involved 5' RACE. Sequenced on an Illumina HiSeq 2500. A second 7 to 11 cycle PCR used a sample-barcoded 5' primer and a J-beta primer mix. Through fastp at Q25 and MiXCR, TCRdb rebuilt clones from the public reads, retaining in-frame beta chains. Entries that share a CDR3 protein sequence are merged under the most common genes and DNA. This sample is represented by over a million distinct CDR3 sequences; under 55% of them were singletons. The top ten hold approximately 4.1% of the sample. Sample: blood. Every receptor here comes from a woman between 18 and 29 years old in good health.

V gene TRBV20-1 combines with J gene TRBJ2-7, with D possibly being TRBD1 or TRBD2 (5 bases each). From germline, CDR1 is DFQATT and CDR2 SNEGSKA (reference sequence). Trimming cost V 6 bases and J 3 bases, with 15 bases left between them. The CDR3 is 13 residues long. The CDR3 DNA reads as TGCAGTGCCCGGGACGGGTGGAGCTACGAGCAGTACTTC. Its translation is CSARDGWSYEQYF.

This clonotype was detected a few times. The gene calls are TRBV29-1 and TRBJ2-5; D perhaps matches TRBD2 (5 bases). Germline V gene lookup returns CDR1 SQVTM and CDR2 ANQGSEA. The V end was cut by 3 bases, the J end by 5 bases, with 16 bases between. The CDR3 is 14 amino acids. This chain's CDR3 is CSVDRVPGSETQYF. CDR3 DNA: TGCAGCGTTGATAGGGTACCTGGGAGTGAGACCCAGTACTTC.

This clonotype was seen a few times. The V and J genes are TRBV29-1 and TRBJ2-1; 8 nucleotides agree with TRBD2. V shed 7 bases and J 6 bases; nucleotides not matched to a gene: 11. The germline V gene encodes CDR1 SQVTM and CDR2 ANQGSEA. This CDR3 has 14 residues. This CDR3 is CSAEPLAGFNEQFF. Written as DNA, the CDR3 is TGCAGCGCCGAGCCTCTAGCGGGTTTCAATGAGCAGTTCTTC.

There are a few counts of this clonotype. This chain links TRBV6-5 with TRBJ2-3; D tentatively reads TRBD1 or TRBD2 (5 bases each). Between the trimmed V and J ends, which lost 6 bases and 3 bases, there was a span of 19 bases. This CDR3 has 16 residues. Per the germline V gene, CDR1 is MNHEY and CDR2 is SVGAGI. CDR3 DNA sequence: TGTGCCAGCAGCTGGGGGATGAGAGGTGTGACAGATACGCAGTATTTT. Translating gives CASSWGMRGVTDTQYF.

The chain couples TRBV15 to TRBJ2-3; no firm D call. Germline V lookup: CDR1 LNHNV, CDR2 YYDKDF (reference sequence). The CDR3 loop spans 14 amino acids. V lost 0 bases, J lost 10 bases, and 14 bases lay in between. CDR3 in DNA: TGTGCCACCAGCAGAGATCTCTGGTTCGCTGCGCAGTATTTT. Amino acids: CATSRDLWFAAQYF. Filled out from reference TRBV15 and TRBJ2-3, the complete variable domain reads DAMVIQNPRYQVTQFGKPVTLSCSQTLNHNVMYWYQQKSSQAPKLLFHYYDKDFNNEADTPDNFQSRRPNTSFCFLDIRSPGLGDTAMYLCATSRDLWFAAQYFGPGTRLTVL.

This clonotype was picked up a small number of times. CDR3 DNA: TGTGCCAGCAGCCTGAGGTGGAGGACACCCACTAGCACAGATACGCAGTATTTT. Its translation is CASSLRWRTPTSTDTQYF. V is TRBV7-2 and J is TRBJ2-3; D might be TRBD1 or TRBD2, each matching 5 bases. Germline CDR1 is SGHTA and CDR2 is FQGNSA. The CDR3 runs 18 residues. Trimming removed 5 bases from V and 0 bases from J, with 21 bases in between.

The CDR3 sequence is CAISDPLANNQETQYF. Here the CDR3 DNA reads TGTGCCATCAGTGACCCACTAGCGAATAACCAAGAGACCCAGTACTTC. The V and J genes are TRBV10-3 and TRBJ2-5, with 7 bases aligning to TRBD2. The germline V gene has CDR1 ENHRY and CDR2 SYGVKD. V trimming: 3 bases; J trimming: 0 bases; junction bases outside the gene matches: 7. The CDR3 sequence is 16 residues long.

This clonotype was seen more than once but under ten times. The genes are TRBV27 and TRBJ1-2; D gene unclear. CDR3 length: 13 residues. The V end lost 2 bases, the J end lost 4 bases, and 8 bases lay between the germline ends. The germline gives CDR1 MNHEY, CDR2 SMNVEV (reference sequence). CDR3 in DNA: TGTGCCAGCAGTTTAACGAGTAGCTATGGCTACACCTTC. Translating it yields CASSLTSSYGYTF.

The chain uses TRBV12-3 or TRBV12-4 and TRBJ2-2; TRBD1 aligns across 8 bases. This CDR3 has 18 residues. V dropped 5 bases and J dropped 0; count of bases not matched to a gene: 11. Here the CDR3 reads CASSETGASSSNTGELFF. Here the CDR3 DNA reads TGTGCCAGCAGTGAGACAGGGGCAAGTTCCTCGAACACCGGGGAGCTGTTTTTT.

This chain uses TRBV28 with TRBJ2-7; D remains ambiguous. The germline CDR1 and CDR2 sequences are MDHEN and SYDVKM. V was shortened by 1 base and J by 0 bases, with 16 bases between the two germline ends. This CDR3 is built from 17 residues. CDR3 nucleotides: TGTGCCAGCAGTTTATCAACCGTAGACGGTGGCTCCTACGAGCAGTACTTC. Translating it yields CASSLSTVDGGSYEQYF.

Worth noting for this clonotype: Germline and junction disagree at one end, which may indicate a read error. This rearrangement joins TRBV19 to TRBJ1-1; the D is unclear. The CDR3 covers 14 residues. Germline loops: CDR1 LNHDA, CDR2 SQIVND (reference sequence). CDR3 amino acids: CASSWGDLNTEAFF. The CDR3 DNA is TGCGCCAGTAGCTGGGGAGACCTGAACACTGAAGCTTTCTTT.

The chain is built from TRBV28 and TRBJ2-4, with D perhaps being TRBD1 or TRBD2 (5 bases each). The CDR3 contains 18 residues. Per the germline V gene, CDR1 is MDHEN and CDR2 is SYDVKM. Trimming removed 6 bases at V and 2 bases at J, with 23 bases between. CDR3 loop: CASRSGIGQKGTKNIQYF. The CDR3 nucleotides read TGTGCCAGCAGATCCGGGATAGGTCAAAAGGGGACCAAAAACATTCAGTACTTC.